This TCR beta chain was identified during a study of blood T cell repertoires in COVID-19. V was pared by 1 base and J by 10 bases, with 11 bases between. The CDR3 runs 14 residues. Germline V gene lookup returns CDR1 SGHVS and CDR2 FQNEAQ. Sequencing was performed with immunoSEQ multiplex PCR; in TCRdb, only in-frame clones are kept and a portion is missing. The repertoire holds just under 9,000 clones, with approximately 86% as singletons. The receptor comes from a human donor with active COVID-19. The donor label of this sample is uncertain. Sequencing used peripheral blood. V usage is TRBV7-8 and J usage is TRBJ1-6, with D tentatively TRBD1 (6 bases). The CDR3 DNA sequence: TGTGCCAGCAGCTTAGGCGACAGGCCGTCACCCCTCCACTTT. It yields the protein CASSLGDRPSPLHF.